Sequencing of this TCR beta chain was carried out in a study of T cells after yellow fever vaccination. Production of TCR cDNA was by 5'RACE template switching, which also added a universal primer site and UMIs. TCRdb redid the calling of the 5' RACE reads with MiXCR, one entry per CDR3 protein. Of 450,000 to 650,000 distinct CDR3 sequences listed, 13% are singletons. Study-wide results and limits: A small share of clonotypes appeared in both CD4 and CD8 compartments. A faster peak, day 5 versus 15, was reached by the weaker secondary response.

There are a few counts of this clonotype. What it recognizes is unknown. V lost 0 bases and J lost 9, with 10 bases in between. Germline V gene lookup returns CDR1 SGHRS and CDR2 YFSETQ. The CDR3 has 13 residues. The V call is TRBV5-1, the J call TRBJ2-1; D is possibly TRBD1 or TRBD2 (5 bases each). The sequences come from PBMCs, collected on the day of the yellow fever booster vaccination. The source is a man aged 30 to 39 who received the YFV17D yellow fever vaccine. The CDR3, as DNA: TGCGCCAGCAGCTTGGGAGGGGTTGGTGAGCAGTTCTTC. As protein: CASSLGGVGEQFF. Full variable domain (rest looked up from reference TRBV5-1 and TRBJ2-1): KAGVTQTPRYLIKTRGQQVTLSCSPISGHRSVSWYQQTPGQGLQFLFEYFSETQRNKGNFPGRFSGRQFSNSRSEMNVSTLELGDSALYLCASSLGGVGEQFFGPGTRLTVL.